This T cell receptor (beta chain) was identified in a study of a mutant IDH1 vaccine in newly diagnosed glioma. Study-wide findings and caveats: Induction of immune responses by the vaccine occurred in approximately 93% of patients.

Concerning this clone: Its antigen remains unidentified.

This sample's time point: baseline, week 1 (first vaccination visit). Indicated treatment: pre-vaccination baseline after standard-of-care therapy. Newly diagnosed WHO grade 3 or 4 IDH1-mutant, ATRX-lost astrocytomas were identified in the donors. Generated by immunoSEQ multiplex PCR, the TCRdb table keeps only in-frame clones and is missing some. The repertoire holds 60,000 to 75,000 clones, with approximately 79% as singletons. The receptor was isolated from a man aged 45 to 65 with glioma. Sequencing used PBMCs, obtained from a glioma patient treated with radiotherapy, temozolomide or both.

CDR3 residues: CASSPTGVVYEQYF. The CDR3 nucleotides read TGTGCCAGCAGCCCAACAGGGGTTGTCTACGAGCAGTACTTC. The rearrangement uses TRBV6-5 and TRBJ2-5; TRBD1 agrees at 7 bases. The DNA end favors TRBJ2-7, so the J call may be wrong. Germline assignment: CDR1 MNHEY and CDR2 SVGAGI. The CDR3 totals 14 residues.